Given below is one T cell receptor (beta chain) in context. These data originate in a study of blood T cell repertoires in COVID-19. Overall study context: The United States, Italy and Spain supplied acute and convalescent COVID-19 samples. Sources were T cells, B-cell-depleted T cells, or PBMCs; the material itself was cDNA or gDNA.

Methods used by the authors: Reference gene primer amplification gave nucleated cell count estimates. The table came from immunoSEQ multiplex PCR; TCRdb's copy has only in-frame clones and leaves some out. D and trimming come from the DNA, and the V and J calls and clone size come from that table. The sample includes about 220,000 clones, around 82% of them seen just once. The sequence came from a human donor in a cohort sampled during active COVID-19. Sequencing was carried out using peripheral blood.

The CDR3, as DNA: TGTGCCACGAGGAGCCTCTCTGGGGCCAACGTCCTGACTTTC. This encodes CATRSLSGANVLTF. The gene calls are TRBV19 and TRBJ2-6; D is uncertain. The V gene's germline CDR1 is LNHDA and CDR2 SQIVND (reference sequence). The V end was cut by 10 bases, the J end by 0 bases, with 10 bases between. The CDR3 loop spans 14 amino acids.